This record covers a single T cell receptor beta chain. Its antigen is undetermined. The sample is drawn from a study of blood T cells in healthy people across ages. Study-level results: The study found TCR beta diversity correlated strongly with naive T cell percentage.

A second PCR of about 7 to 12 cycles used a sample-barcoded 5' primer and a J-beta primer mix. Carrying 12 random nucleotides, a template-switch adaptor labeled each individual cDNA molecule. CDR3-containing paired-end reads numbered at least 2.5 million in each sample. TCRdb used MiXCR to reprocess the 5' RACE reads, holding one entry per CDR3 protein. The sample has hundreds of thousands of distinct CDR3 sequences; around 49% are singletons. The sequenced material came from blood. The TCR comes from a woman aged 55-69 years in good health.

The CDR3 loop is CSWTGTGGHYGQYF. The DNA of the CDR3 is TGCAGTTGGACCGGGACAGGGGGTCACTACGGGCAGTACTTC. The chain carries TRBV20-1 and TRBJ2-5, with 11 nucleotides matching TRBD1. The V gene end was trimmed by 8 bases and the J gene end by 11 bases; junction bases not matched to a gene: 16. The CDR3 spans 14 residues. Germline CDR1 reads DFQATT; CDR2 reads SNEGSKA (reference sequence).